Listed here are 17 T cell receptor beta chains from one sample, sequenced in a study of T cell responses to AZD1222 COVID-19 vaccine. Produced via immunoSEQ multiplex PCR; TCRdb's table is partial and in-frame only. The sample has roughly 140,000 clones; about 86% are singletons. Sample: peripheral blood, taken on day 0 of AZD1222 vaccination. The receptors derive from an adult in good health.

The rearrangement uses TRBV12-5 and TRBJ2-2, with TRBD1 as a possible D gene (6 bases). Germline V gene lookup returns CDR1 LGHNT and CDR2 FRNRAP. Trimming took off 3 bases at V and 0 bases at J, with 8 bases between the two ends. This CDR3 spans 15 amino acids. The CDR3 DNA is TGTGCTAGTGGTTTCACAGGGTCGAACACCGGGGAGCTGTTTTTT. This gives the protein CASGFTGSNTGELFF.

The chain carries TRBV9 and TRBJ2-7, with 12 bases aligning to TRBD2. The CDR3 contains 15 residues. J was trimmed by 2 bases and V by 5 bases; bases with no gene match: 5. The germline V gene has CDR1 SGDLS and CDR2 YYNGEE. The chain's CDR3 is CASSGTSGYAYEQYF. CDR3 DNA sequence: TGTGCCAGCAGTGGGACTAGCGGGTACGCCTACGAGCAGTACTTC.

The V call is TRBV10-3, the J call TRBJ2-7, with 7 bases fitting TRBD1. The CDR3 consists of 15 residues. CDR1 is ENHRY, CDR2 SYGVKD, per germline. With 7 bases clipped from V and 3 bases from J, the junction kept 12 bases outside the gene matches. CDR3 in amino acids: CAITVRTGTLYEQYF. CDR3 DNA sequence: TGTGCCATCACCGTACGGACAGGCACCCTCTACGAGCAGTACTTC.

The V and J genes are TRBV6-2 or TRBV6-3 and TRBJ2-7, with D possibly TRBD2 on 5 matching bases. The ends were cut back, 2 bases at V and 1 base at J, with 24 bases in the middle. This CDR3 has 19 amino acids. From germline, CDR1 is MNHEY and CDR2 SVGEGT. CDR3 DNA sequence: TGTGCCAGCAGTTACCCCATCTTTAGGCTAGCCGCCACATCCTACGAGCAGTACTTC. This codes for CASSYPIFRLAATSYEQYF.

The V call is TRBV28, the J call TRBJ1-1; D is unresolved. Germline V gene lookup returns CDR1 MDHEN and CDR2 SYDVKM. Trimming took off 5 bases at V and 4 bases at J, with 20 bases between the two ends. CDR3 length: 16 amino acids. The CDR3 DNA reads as TGTGCCAGCAGTACGCCCGCGGGGATCTCGGTCACTGAAGCTTTCTTT. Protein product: CASSTPAGISVTEAFF. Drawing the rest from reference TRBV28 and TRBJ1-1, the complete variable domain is DVKVTQSSRYLVKRTGEKVFLECVQDMDHENMFWYRQDPGLGLRLIYFSYDVKMKEKGDIPEGYSVSREKKERFSLILESASTNQTSMYLCASSTPAGISVTEAFFGQGTRLTVV.

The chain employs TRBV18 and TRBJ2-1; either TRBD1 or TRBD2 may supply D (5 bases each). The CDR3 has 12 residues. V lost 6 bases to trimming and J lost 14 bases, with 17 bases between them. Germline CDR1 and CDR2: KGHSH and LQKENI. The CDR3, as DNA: TGTGCCAGCTCCCCCCGAGGGGATCAAGAGTTCTTC. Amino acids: CASSPRGDQEFF.

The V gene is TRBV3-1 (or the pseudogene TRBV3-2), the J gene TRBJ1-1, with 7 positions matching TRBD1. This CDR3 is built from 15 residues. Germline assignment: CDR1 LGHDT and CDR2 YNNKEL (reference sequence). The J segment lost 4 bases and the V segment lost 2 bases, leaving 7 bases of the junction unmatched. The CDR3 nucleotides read TGTGCCAGCAGCCAAAACTTACAGGGGAGCACTGAAGCTTTCTTT. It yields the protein CASSQNLQGSTEAFF.

This chain's CDR3 is CATSRVDFRGQETQYF. The DNA of the CDR3 is TGTGCCACCAGCAGAGTTGACTTTAGGGGGCAAGAGACCCAGTACTTC. The rearrangement uses TRBV15 and TRBJ2-5, with D tentatively TRBD1 (6 bases). Germline CDR1 is LNHNV and CDR2 is YYDKDF (reference sequence). The CDR3 runs to 16 residues. Between the trimmed V and J ends, which lost 1 base and 2 bases, there was a span of 14 bases.

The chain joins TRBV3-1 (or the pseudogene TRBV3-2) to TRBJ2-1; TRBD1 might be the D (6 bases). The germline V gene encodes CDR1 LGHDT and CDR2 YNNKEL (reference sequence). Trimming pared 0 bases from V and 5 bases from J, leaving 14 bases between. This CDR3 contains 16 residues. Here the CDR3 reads CASSQEWQGSHNEQFF. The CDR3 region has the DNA TGTGCCAGCAGCCAAGAATGGCAGGGGTCCCACAATGAGCAGTTCTTC.

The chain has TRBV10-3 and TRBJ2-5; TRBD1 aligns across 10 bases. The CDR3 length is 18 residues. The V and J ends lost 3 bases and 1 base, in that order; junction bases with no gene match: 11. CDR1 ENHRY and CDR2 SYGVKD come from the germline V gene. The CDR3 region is CAISDPRVGQGFQETQYF. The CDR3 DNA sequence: TGTGCCATCAGTGATCCGAGGGTGGGACAGGGGTTCCAAGAGACCCAGTACTTC.

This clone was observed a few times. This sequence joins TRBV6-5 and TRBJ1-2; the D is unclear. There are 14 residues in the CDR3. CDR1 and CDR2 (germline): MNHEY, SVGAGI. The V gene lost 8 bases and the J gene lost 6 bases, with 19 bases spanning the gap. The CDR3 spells CASRGVWAADGYTF. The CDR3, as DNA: TGTGCCAGCCGAGGTGTATGGGCGGCGGATGGCTACACCTTC.

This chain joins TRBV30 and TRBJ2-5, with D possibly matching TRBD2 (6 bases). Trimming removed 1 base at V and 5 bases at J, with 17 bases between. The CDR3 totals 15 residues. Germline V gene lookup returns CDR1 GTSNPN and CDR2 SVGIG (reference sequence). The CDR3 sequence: CAWSAPLRGLETQYF. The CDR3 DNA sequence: TGTGCCTGGAGTGCACCTCTTCGGGGGTTGGAGACCCAGTACTTC.

CDR3 DNA: TGTGCCAGCAGACCCGGGACTAGCGGGAGGGCCTGGAACACCGGGGAGCTGTTTTTT. Encoded protein: CASRPGTSGRAWNTGELFF. The chain is built from TRBV5-4 and TRBJ2-2; 16 bases line up with TRBD2. The CDR3 has 19 amino acids. Trimming took 5 bases from V and 1 from J; bases not matched to a gene: 8. Germline V gene data show CDR1 as SGHNT and CDR2 as YYREEE (reference sequence).

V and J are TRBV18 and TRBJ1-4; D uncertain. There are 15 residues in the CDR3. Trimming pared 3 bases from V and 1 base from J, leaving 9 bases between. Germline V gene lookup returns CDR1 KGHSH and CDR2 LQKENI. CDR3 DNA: TGTGCCAGCTCACCGGTAGGAGTAACTAATGAAAAACTGTTTTTT. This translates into CASSPVGVTNEKLFF.

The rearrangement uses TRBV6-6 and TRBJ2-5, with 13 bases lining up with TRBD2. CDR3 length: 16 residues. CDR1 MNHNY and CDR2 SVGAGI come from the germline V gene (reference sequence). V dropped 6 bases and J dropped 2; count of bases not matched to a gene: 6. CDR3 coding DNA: TGTGCCAGCAGAGTTCCGGGACTAGCGGGACAAGAGACCCAGTACTTC. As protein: CASRVPGLAGQETQYF.

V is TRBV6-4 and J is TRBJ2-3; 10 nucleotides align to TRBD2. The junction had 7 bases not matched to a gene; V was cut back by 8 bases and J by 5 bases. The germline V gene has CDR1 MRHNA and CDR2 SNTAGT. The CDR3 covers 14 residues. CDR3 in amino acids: CASSLLAGEDTQYF. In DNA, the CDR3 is TGTGCCAGCTCCCTTCTAGCGGGAGAAGATACGCAGTATTTT.

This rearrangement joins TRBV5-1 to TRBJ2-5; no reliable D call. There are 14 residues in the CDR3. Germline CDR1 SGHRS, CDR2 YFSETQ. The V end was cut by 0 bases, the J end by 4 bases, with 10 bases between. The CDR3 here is CASSLGVVLETQYF. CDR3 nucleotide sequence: TGCGCCAGCAGCTTGGGAGTTGTGTTAGAGACCCAGTACTTC.